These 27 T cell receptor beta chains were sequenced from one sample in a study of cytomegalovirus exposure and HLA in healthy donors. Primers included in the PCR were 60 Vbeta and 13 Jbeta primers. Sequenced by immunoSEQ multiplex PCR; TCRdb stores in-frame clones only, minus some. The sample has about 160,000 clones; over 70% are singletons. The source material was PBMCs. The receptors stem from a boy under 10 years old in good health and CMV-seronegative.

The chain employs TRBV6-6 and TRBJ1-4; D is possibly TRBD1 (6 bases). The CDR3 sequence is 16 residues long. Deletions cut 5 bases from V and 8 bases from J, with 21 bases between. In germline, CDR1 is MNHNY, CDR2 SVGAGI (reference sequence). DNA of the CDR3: TGTGCCAGCAGTAGAGAGTTACAGGGTTTAGGGGAAAAACTGTTTTTT. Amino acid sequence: CASSRELQGLGEKLFF.

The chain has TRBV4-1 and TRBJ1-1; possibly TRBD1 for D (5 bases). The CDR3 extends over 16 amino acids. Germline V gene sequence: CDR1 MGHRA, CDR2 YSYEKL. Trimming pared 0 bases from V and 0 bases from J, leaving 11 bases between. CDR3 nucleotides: TGCGCCAGCAGCCAAGAAATGACAGAGGTGAACACTGAAGCTTTCTTT. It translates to CASSQEMTEVNTEAFF.

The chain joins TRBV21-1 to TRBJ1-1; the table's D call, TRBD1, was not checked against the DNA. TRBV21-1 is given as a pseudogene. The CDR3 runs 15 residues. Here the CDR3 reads CASSGRTGWNTEAFF. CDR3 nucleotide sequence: TGTGCCAGCAGCGGTCGGACAGGGTGGAACACTGAAGCTTTCTTT.

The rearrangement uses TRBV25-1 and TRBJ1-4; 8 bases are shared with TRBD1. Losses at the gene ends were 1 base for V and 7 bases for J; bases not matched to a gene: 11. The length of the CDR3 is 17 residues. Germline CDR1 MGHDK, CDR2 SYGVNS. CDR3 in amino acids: CASSELAPGRGREKLFF. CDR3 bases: TGTGCCAGCAGTGAATTAGCCCCCGGCAGGGGGCGTGAAAAACTGTTTTTT.

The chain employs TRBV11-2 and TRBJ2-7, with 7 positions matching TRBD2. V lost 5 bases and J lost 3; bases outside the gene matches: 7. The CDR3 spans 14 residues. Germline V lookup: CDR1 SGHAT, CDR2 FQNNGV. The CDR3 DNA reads TGTGCCAGCAGCCGCGGGAGCGTGGACTACGAGCAGTACTTC. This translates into CASSRGSVDYEQYF.

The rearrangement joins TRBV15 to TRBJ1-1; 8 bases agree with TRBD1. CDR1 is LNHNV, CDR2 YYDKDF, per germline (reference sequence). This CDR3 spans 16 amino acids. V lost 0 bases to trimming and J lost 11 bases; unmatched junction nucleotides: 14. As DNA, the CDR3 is TGTGCCACCAGCAGAGATCGGACAGGGAGTGTGCTTGAGGCTTTCTTT. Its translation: CATSRDRTGSVLEAFF.

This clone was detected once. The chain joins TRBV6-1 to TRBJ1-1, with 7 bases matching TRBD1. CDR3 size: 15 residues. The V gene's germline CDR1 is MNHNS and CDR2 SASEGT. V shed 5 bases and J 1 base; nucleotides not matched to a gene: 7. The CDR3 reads CASSSRGVSNTEAFF. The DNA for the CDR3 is TGTGCCAGCAGTTCCAGGGGGGTTTCGAACACTGAAGCTTTCTTT.

CDR3 coding DNA: TGTGCCTGGAGTGTACAAAACACCGGGGAGCTGTTTTTT. Translated, it gives CAWSVQNTGELFF. The rearrangement joins TRBV30 to TRBJ2-2; D uncertain. The CDR3 covers 13 residues. V was pared by 0 bases and J by 2 bases, with 4 bases between. Germline V gene lookup returns CDR1 GTSNPN and CDR2 SVGIG (reference sequence).

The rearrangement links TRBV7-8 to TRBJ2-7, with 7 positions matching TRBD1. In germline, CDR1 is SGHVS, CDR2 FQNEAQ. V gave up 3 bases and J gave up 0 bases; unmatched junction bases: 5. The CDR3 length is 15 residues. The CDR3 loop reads CASSFRGTDSYEQYF. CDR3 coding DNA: TGTGCCAGCAGCTTTAGGGGGACAGACTCCTACGAGCAGTACTTC.

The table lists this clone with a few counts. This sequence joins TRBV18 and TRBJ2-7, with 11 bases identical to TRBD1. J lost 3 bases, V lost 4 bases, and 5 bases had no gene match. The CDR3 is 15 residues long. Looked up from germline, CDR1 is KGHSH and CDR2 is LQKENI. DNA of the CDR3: TGTGCCAGCTCACTAACCGGGACAGGGGGCTACGAGCAGTACTTC. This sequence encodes CASSLTGTGGYEQYF.

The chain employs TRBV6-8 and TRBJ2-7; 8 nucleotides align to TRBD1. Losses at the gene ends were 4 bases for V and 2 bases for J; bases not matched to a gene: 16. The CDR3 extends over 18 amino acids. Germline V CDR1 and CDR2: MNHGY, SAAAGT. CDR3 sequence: CASSSFTHRGNPTYEQYV. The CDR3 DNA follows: TGTGCCAGCAGTTCCTTCACTCACAGGGGGAATCCCACCTACGAGCAGTACGTC.

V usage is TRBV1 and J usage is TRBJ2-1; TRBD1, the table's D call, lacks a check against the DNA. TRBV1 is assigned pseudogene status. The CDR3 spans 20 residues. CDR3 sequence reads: CTSFPTGTGGWLNIYNEQFF. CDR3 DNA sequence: TGCACCAGCTTTCCAACCGGGACAGGGGGCTGGTTGAACATCTACAATGAGCAGTTCTTC.

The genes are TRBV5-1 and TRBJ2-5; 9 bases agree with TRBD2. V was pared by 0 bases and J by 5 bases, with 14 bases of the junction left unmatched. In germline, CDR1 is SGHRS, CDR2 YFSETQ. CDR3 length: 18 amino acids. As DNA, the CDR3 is TGCGCCAGCAGCTTGGAGTCGGTGGGCGGGGGGGCGATCGAGACCCAGTACTTC. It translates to CASSLESVGGGAIETQYF. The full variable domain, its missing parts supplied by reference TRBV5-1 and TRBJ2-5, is KAGVTQTPRYLIKTRGQQVTLSCSPISGHRSVSWYQQTPGQGLQFLFEYFSETQRNKGNFPGRFSGRQFSNSRSEMNVSTLELGDSALYLCASSLESVGGGAIETQYFGPGTRLLVL.

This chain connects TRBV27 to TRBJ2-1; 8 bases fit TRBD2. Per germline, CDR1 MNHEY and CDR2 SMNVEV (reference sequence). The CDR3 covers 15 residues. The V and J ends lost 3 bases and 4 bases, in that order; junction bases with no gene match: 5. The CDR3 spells CASSLVSGEYNEQFF. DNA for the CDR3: TGTGCCAGCAGTTTGGTTAGCGGGGAGTACAATGAGCAGTTCTTC.

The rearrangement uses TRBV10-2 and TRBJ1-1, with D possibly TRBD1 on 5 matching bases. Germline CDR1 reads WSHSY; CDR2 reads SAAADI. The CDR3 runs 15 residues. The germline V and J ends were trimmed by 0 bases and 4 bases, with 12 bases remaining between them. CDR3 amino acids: CASSESGTGATEAFF. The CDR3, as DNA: TGCGCCAGCAGTGAGTCAGGGACGGGAGCCACTGAAGCTTTCTTT.

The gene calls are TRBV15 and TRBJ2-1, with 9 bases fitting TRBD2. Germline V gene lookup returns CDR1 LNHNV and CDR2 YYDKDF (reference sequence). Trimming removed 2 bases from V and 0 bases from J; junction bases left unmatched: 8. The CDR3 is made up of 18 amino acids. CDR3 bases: TGTGCCACCAGCAGACGGCTAGCGGGATGGGGCTCCTACAATGAGCAGTTCTTC. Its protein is CATSRRLAGWGSYNEQFF.

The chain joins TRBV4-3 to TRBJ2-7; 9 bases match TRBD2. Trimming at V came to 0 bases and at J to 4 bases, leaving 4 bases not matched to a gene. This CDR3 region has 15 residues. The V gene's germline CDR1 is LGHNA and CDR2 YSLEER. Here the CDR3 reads CASSQDSGSSYEQYF. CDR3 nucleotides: TGCGCCAGCAGCCAAGATAGCGGGAGCTCTTACGAGCAGTACTTC.

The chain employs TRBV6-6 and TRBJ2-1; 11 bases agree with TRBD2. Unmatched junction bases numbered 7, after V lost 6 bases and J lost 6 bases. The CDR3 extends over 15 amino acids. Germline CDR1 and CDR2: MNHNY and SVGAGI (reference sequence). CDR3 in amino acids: CASRLGTSGANEQFF. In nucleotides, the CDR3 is TGTGCCAGCAGACTAGGGACTAGCGGCGCCAATGAGCAGTTCTTC.

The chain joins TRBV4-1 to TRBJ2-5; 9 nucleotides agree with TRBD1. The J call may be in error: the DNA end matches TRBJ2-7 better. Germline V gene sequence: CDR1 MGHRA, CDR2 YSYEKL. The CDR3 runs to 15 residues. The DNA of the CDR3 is TGCGCCAGCAGCTTTACCGGGACAGGGACCTACGAGCAGTACTTC. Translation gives CASSFTGTGTYEQYF.

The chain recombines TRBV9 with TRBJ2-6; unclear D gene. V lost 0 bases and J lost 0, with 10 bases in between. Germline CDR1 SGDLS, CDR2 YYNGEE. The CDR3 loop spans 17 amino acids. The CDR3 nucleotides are TGTGCCAGCAGCGTAGATGGAGATTCCTCTGGGGCCAACGTCCTGACTTTC. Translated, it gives CASSVDGDSSGANVLTF. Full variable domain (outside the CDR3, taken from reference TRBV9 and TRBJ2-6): DSGVTQTPKHLITATGQRVTLRCSPRSGDLSVYWYQQSLDQGLQFLIQYYNGEERAKGNILERFSAQQFPDLHSELNLSSLELGDSALYFCASSVDGDSSGANVLTFGAGSRLTVL.

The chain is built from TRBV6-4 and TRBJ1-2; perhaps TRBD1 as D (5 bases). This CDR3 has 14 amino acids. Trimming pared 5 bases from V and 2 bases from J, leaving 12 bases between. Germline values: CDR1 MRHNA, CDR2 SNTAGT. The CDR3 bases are TGTGCCAGCAGTCGGAGGGGAAGGAACTATGGCTACACCTTC. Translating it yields CASSRRGRNYGYTF.

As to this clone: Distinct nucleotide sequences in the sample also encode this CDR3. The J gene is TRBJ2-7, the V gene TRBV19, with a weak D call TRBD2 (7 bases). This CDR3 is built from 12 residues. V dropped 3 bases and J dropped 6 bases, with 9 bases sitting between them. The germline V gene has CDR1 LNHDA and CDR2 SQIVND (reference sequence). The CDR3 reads CASSIRGGEQYF. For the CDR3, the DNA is TGTGCCAGTAGTATTAGGGGGGGCGAGCAGTACTTC. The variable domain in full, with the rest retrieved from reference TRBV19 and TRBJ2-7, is DGGITQSPKYLFRKEGQNVTLSCEQNLNHDAMYWYRQDPGQGLRLIYYSQIVNDFQKGDIAEGYSVSREKKESFPLTVTSAQKNPTAFYLCASSIRGGEQYFGPGTRLTVT.

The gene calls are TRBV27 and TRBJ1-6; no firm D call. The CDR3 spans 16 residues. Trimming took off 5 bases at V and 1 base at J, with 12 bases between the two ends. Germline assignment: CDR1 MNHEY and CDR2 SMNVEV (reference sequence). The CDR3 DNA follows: TGTGCCAGCAGTGTGAGGGAAATGTCCTATAATTCACCCCTCCACTTT. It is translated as CASSVREMSYNSPLHF.

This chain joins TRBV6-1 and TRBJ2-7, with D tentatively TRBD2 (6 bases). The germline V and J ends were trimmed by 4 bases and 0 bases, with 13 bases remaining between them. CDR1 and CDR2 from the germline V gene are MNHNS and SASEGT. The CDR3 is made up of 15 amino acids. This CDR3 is CASSAAGGNSYEQYF. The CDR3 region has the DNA TGTGCCAGCAGTGCCGCCGGGGGAAACTCCTACGAGCAGTACTTC.

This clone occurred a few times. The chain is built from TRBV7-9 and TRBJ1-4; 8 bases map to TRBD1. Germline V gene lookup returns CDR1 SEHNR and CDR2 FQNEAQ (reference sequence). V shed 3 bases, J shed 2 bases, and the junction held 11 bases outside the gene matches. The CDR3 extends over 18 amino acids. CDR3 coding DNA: TGTGCCAGCAGCTTCGGACAGGGAATAGATACGACTAATGAAAAACTGTTTTTT. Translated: CASSFGQGIDTTNEKLFF.

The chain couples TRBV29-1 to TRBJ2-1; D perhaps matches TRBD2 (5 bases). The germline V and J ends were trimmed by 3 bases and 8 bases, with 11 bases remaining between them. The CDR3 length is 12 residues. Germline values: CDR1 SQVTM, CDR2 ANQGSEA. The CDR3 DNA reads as TGCAGCGTTGAGATCCGGACTTATGAGCAGTTCTTC. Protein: CSVEIRTYEQFF.

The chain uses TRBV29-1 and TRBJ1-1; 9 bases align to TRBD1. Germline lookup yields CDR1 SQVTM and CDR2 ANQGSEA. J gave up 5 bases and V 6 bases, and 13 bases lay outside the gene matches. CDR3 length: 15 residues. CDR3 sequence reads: CSVAGGQGFRTEAFF. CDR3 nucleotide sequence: TGCAGCGTCGCGGGGGGACAGGGATTCAGAACTGAAGCTTTCTTT.